One sample yielded the 17 T cell receptor beta chains listed below, sequenced in a study of cytotoxic CD8 clonotypes in ibrutinib-treated CLL. The repertoire was sequenced with immunoSEQ multiplex PCR; TCRdb's copy has only in-frame clones and lacks some. The sample lists tens of thousands of clones; roughly three quarters were seen once. The material sequenced was PBMCs, taken after 12 months of ibrutinib treatment. The receptors here all came from a human donor with chronic lymphocytic leukemia.

The chain is built from TRBV7-2 and TRBJ2-2; 7 positions agree with TRBD2. The CDR3 has 16 amino acids. With V trimmed by 5 bases and J by 5 bases, 11 bases remained unmatched. Germline V gene lookup returns CDR1 SGHTA and CDR2 FQGNSA. The CDR3 here is CASSLLGTTVTGELFF. The DNA for the CDR3 is TGTGCCAGCAGCCTTCTTGGGACTACCGTAACCGGGGAGCTGTTTTTT.

This rearrangement joins TRBV14 to TRBJ2-5, with D perhaps TRBD1 (5 bases). The DNA end is more similar to TRBJ2-7, so the J call may be wrong. The CDR3 contains 15 residues. CDR1 and CDR2 from the germline V gene are SGHDN and FVKESK. The CDR3 loop reads CASSQDPGWTYEQYF. CDR3 DNA: TGTGCCAGCAGCCAAGACCCAGGGTGGACCTACGAGCAGTACTTC.

This clone ranks as medium-sized. J is TRBJ2-7 and V is TRBV7-6; 7 bases agree with TRBD1. Trimming removed 5 bases from V and 5 bases from J; junction bases left unmatched: 6. This CDR3 region has 13 residues. CDR1 SGHVS and CDR2 FNYEAQ come from the germline V gene. CDR3 protein: CASSRGGADEQYF. As DNA, the CDR3 is TGTGCCAGCAGCCGAGGGGGCGCGGACGAGCAGTACTTC.

This chain connects TRBV28 to TRBJ1-5; D unclear. Germline values: CDR1 MDHEN, CDR2 SYDVKM. The CDR3 is made up of 18 amino acids. V was clipped by 1 base and J by 2 bases, with 18 bases between them. In nucleotides, the CDR3 is TGTGCCAGCAGTTTATCTGACATCGGACGGTGGGGCAATCAGCCCCAGCATTTT. Translated, it gives CASSLSDIGRWGNQPQHF.

There are a few counts of this clone. The rearrangement joins TRBV19 to TRBJ2-2, with TRBD2 matching 11 bases. The CDR3 covers 17 residues. V trimming: 7 bases; J trimming: 8 bases; junction bases outside the gene matches: 15. Germline V CDR1 and CDR2: LNHDA, SQIVND (reference sequence). CDR3 DNA: TGTGCCAGTACCCCGCGGGGGACTAGCGGCCGAACTGGGGAGCTGTTTTTT. This sequence encodes CASTPRGTSGRTGELFF.

The J gene is TRBJ1-3, the V gene TRBV19; TRBD1 is a possible D gene (6 bases). The CDR3 is made up of 14 amino acids. Germline-derived CDR1 and CDR2 are LNHDA and SQIVND (reference sequence). V lost 8 bases and J 4 bases, leaving 15 bases between the germline ends. CDR3 amino acids: CASGRGQKGNTIYF. In DNA, the CDR3 is TGTGCCAGTGGACGGGGACAAAAAGGAAACACCATATATTTT.

By share, this clone counts as medium-sized (0.01 to 0.1%). CDR3 amino acids: CASSPPGGQGSYGYTF. As DNA, the CDR3 is TGTGCCAGCAGCCCCCCTGGGGGACAGGGCTCCTATGGCTACACCTTC. J is TRBJ1-2 and V is TRBV7-9; 9 nucleotides agree with TRBD1. Germline CDR1 SEHNR, CDR2 FQNEAQ (reference sequence). V dropped 5 bases and J dropped 4; count of bases not matched to a gene: 11. This CDR3 region has 16 residues.

This clone was observed a handful of times. The J gene is TRBJ1-5, the V gene TRBV18; perhaps TRBD1 as D (6 bases). V dropped 3 bases and J dropped 4 bases, with 13 bases sitting between them. The germline V gene has CDR1 KGHSH and CDR2 LQKENI. The CDR3 loop spans 15 amino acids. The CDR3 DNA follows: TGTGCCAGCTCACCCCAGGGGAATAGGAATCAGCCCCAGCATTTT. This encodes CASSPQGNRNQPQHF. The whole variable domain, filled in from reference TRBV18 and TRBJ1-5, reads NAGVMQNPRHLVRRRGQEARLRCSPMKGHSHVYWYRQLPEEGLKFMVYLQKENIIDESGMPKERFSAEFPKEGPSILRIQQVVRGDSAAYFCASSPQGNRNQPQHFGDGTRLSIL.

The gene calls are TRBV27 and TRBJ2-1, with TRBD2 matching 7 bases. The CDR3 length is 17 residues. J was trimmed by 7 bases and V by 2 bases; bases with no gene match: 14. Germline assignment: CDR1 MNHEY and CDR2 SMNVEV (reference sequence). CDR3: CASSLGGGPGFGNEQFF. The CDR3 region has the DNA TGTGCCAGCAGTTTAGGGGGGGGACCCGGCTTTGGGAATGAGCAGTTCTTC.

The chain carries TRBV25-1 and TRBJ2-1, with D hard to call. Looked up from germline, CDR1 is MGHDK and CDR2 is SYGVNS. The CDR3 is 13 amino acids. Deletions cut 1 base from V and 10 bases from J, with 11 bases between. The CDR3 nucleotides are TGTGCCAGCAGTGAATCCCATCCGCGGGAGCAGTTCTTC. Protein sequence: CASSESHPREQFF.

V is TRBV7-3 and J is TRBJ2-3, with TRBD1 matching 9 bases. Germline assignment: CDR1 SGHTA and CDR2 FQGTGA. Trimming removed 0 bases from V and 2 bases from J; junction bases left unmatched: 12. The CDR3 contains 19 residues. The CDR3 sequence: CASSLTGTGSSFFTDTQYF. In DNA form, the CDR3 reads TGTGCCAGCAGCTTAACCGGGACAGGGTCGTCTTTTTTCACAGATACGCAGTATTTT. Full variable domain (outside the CDR3, taken from reference TRBV7-3 and TRBJ2-3): GAGVSQTPSNKVTEKGKYVELRCDPISGHTALYWYRQSLGQGPEFLIYFQGTGAADDSGLPNDRFFAVRPEGSVSTLKIQRTERGDSAVYLCASSLTGTGSSFFTDTQYFGPGTRLTVL.

This clone appeared once. The V and J genes are TRBV21-1 and TRBJ2-7. TRBV21-1 is a listed pseudogene. The CDR3 consists of 17 residues. Here the CDR3 reads CASSTESSSPARYEQYF. In nucleotides, the CDR3 is TGTGCCAGCAGCACGGAAAGCTCGTCTCCCGCTCGGTACGAGCAGTACTTC.

V and J are TRBV5-4 and TRBJ2-5; D possibly corresponds to TRBD2 (6 bases). V gave up 4 bases and J gave up 6 bases, with 13 bases separating them. Germline values: CDR1 SGHNT, CDR2 YYREEE (reference sequence). CDR3 length equals 13 residues. Here the CDR3 reads CASSPSSEQTQYF. CDR3 in DNA: TGTGCCAGCAGCCCCTCTAGCGAACAGACCCAGTACTTC.

This sequence joins TRBV9 and TRBJ2-1, with TRBD2 as a possible D gene (5 bases). Germline CDR1 is SGDLS and CDR2 is YYNGEE. Deletions cut 2 bases from V and 4 bases from J, with 13 bases between. The CDR3 extends over 15 amino acids. The CDR3 here is CASSVGRRGYNEQFF. The CDR3 DNA sequence: TGTGCCAGCAGCGTCGGCCGACGGGGATACAATGAGCAGTTCTTC.

The chain uses TRBV5-8 and TRBJ1-3, with 8 bases fitting TRBD1. CDR3 size: 16 residues. Germline CDR1 and CDR2: SGHTS and YDEGEE. Losses at the gene ends were 2 bases for V and 3 bases for J; bases not matched to a gene: 7. The CDR3 nucleotides read TGTGCCAGCAGCTTAGGACAGGGCTTTTTTGGAAACACCATATATTTT. Encoded protein: CASSLGQGFFGNTIYF.

The chain combines TRBV28 with TRBJ2-7; the D is unclear. V lost 10 bases and J 5 bases, leaving 15 bases between the germline ends. The CDR3 is made up of 12 amino acids. Germline V gene data show CDR1 as MDHEN and CDR2 as SYDVKM. CDR3 DNA: TGTGCCACTACGACACTTGGGGACGAGCAGTACTTC. Residues: CATTTLGDEQYF.

The chain employs TRBV7-9 and TRBJ2-5; 7 bases align to TRBD2. The J segment lost 5 bases and the V segment lost 4 bases, leaving 4 bases of the junction unmatched. Germline V CDR1 and CDR2: SEHNR, FQNEAQ (reference sequence). The CDR3 contains 13 residues. For the CDR3, the DNA is TGTGCCAGCAGCTGGGAGGGGCGGGAGACCCAGTACTTC. Translating it yields CASSWEGRETQYF.